The 25 T cell receptor beta chains below come from one sample, sequenced in a study of OX40 agonist ivuxolimab in advanced cancers. TCRdb's table, derived via immunoSEQ multiplex PCR, lists solely in-frame clones and lacks some. The data contain about 89,000 clones, roughly 93% of them singletons. Sequencing used CD4+ or CD8+ T cells sorted from blood, obtained in a trial of the OX40 agonist ivuxolimab. All receptors derive from an adult with an advanced solid tumor such as melanoma, head and neck, liver or kidney cancer.

This clone appeared a few times. The chain carries TRBV6-5 and TRBJ2-7, with D maybe TRBD1 (6 bases). Trimming left V 8 bases short and J 1 base short, with 12 bases between. The CDR3 has 13 amino acids. Germline values: CDR1 MNHEY, CDR2 SVGAGI. CDR3 sequence (DNA): TGTGCCAGCGCCGGGACACAGTCCTACGAGCAGTACTTC. Translating gives CASAGTQSYEQYF.

J is TRBJ1-2 and V is TRBV7-2, with 8 positions matching TRBD1. Losses at the gene ends were 5 bases for V and 3 bases for J; bases not matched to a gene: 2. Germline-derived CDR1 and CDR2 are SGHTA and FQGNSA. The CDR3 length is 13 residues. CDR3 nucleotide sequence: TGTGCCAGCAGCCAGGGGGCCGACTATGGCTACACCTTC. Its protein is CASSQGADYGYTF.

This chain joins TRBV5-1 and TRBJ2-2; D is unresolved. The CDR3 is 16 residues long. Germline assignment: CDR1 SGHRS and CDR2 YFSETQ. V was pared by 4 bases and J by 1 base, with 14 bases between. The CDR3 coding sequence is TGCGCCAGCAGCCCGAACCCCCCCGAGAACACCGGGGAGCTGTTTTTT. This encodes CASSPNPPENTGELFF.

The genes are TRBV5-1 and TRBJ2-7; D is undetermined. The CDR3 covers 12 residues. Germline CDR1 is SGHRS and CDR2 is YFSETQ. The V end lost 1 base, the J end lost 7 bases, and 9 bases lay between the germline ends. In DNA, the CDR3 is TGCGCCAGCAGCTTGAGTCCGGAGGAGCAGTACTTC. Its protein is CASSLSPEEQYF.

V usage is TRBV19 and J usage is TRBJ2-4; 7 positions agree with TRBD2. Germline trimming cut 3 bases from V and 7 bases from J; bases unmatched to any gene: 12. The V gene's germline CDR1 is LNHDA and CDR2 SQIVND (reference sequence). The CDR3 sequence is 16 residues long. The CDR3 DNA reads TGTGCCAGTAGTATCGAAGCGGGGATACCGAGCAACATTCAGTACTTC. This sequence encodes CASSIEAGIPSNIQYF.

The chain has TRBV4-3 and TRBJ2-7; the match to TRBD2 covers 7 bases. CDR3 length: 15 amino acids. Trimming took 0 bases from V and 4 from J; bases not matched to a gene: 6. Germline V gene data show CDR1 as LGHNA and CDR2 as YSLEER. The CDR3 DNA is TGCGCCAGCAGCCAAGAGGGGACTAACTTTTACGAGCAGTACTTC. Its translation: CASSQEGTNFYEQYF.

J is TRBJ2-6 and V is TRBV6-5, with 7 bases fitting TRBD1. This CDR3 is built from 14 residues. V was clipped by 6 bases and J by 2 bases; unmatched bases: 1. Germline V gene lookup returns CDR1 MNHEY and CDR2 SVGAGI. The CDR3 spells CASRQGTGANVLTF. The CDR3 DNA reads as TGTGCCAGCAGACAGGGGACTGGGGCCAACGTCCTGACTTTC.

This clone has a handful of counts. V and J are TRBV19 and TRBJ1-1; 7 nucleotides line up with TRBD1. The V and J ends lost 4 bases and 0 bases, in that order; junction bases with no gene match: 8. The CDR3 contains 16 residues. The germline V gene has CDR1 LNHDA and CDR2 SQIVND (reference sequence). CDR3 DNA: TGTGCCAGTAGTACTCCAACAGGGGCAGTGAACACTGAAGCTTTCTTT. This translates into CASSTPTGAVNTEAFF. Drawing the rest from reference TRBV19 and TRBJ1-1, the complete variable domain is DGGITQSPKYLFRKEGQNVTLSCEQNLNHDAMYWYRQDPGQGLRLIYYSQIVNDFQKGDIAEGYSVSREKKESFPLTVTSAQKNPTAFYLCASSTPTGAVNTEAFFGQGTRLTVV.

The gene calls are TRBV6-5 and TRBJ2-7; the D gene is possibly TRBD2 (6 bases). This CDR3 is built from 14 residues. Germline CDR1 reads MNHEY; CDR2 reads SVGAGI. V was shortened by 6 bases and J by 0 bases, with 12 bases between the two germline ends. The CDR3 reads CASSPGLSSYEQYF. CDR3 bases: TGTGCCAGCAGCCCGGGACTGAGCTCCTACGAGCAGTACTTC.

The chain links TRBV29-1 to TRBJ2-1; weak D call: TRBD2 (6 bases). The CDR3 extends over 16 amino acids. Trimming removed 4 bases at V and 2 bases at J, with 18 bases between. The germline CDR1 and CDR2 sequences are SQVTM and ANQGSEA. The CDR3 is CSVVVQTGTAYNEQFF. In nucleotides, the CDR3 is TGCAGCGTTGTGGTTCAGACCGGGACTGCCTACAATGAGCAGTTCTTC.

The genes are TRBV7-9 and TRBJ1-6, with TRBD1 matching over 8 bases. After removal of 8 bases from V and 9 bases from J, the junction contained 6 bases not matched to a gene. This CDR3 contains 13 residues. In germline, CDR1 is SEHNR, CDR2 FQNEAQ (reference sequence). CDR3 amino acids: CASSARGLSPLHF. The CDR3 nucleotides read TGTGCCAGCTCTGCCAGGGGGCTTTCACCCCTCCACTTT.

The chain has TRBV5-1 and TRBJ2-3; possible D gene TRBD1, 6 bases. The CDR3 totals 14 residues. Between the trimmed V and J ends, which lost 5 bases and 3 bases, there was a span of 13 bases. In germline, CDR1 is SGHRS, CDR2 YFSETQ. CDR3 loop: CASSPQGPTDTQYF. The CDR3 DNA reads as TGCGCCAGCAGTCCACAGGGACCGACAGATACGCAGTATTTT.

This chain connects TRBV6-1 to TRBJ1-4; D might be TRBD1 (6 bases). This CDR3 is 15 amino acids long. The germline gives CDR1 MNHNS, CDR2 SASEGT. The V gene lost 4 bases and the J gene lost 6 bases, with 15 bases spanning the gap. The CDR3 nucleotides are TGTGCCAGCAGTGGCGGAGGGGCAGGGGATGAAAAACTGTTTTTT. This codes for CASSGGGAGDEKLFF.

This clone has just one count. This chain links TRBV11-2 with TRBJ2-5; 7 positions match TRBD2. The trim removed 5 bases at V and 4 bases at J, leaving 13 bases unmatched. The CDR3 runs 16 residues. Germline V gene data show CDR1 as SGHAT and CDR2 as FQNNGV. This CDR3 reads CASSGASAPSGETQYF. DNA of the CDR3: TGTGCCAGCAGCGGAGCTTCAGCACCTAGCGGAGAGACCCAGTACTTC. Combining the CDR3 with reference TRBV11-2 and TRBJ2-5 gives the whole variable domain EAGVAQSPRYKIIEKRQSVAFWCNPISGHATLYWYQQILGQGPKLLIQFQNNGVVDDSQLPKDRFSAERLKGVDSTLKIQPAKLEDSAVYLCASSGASAPSGETQYFGPGTRLLVL.

V is TRBV13 and J is TRBJ2-3; 8 nucleotides line up with TRBD2. CDR1 is PRHDT, CDR2 FYEKMQ, per germline (reference sequence). The CDR3 is 17 amino acids. V was pared by 0 bases and J by 0 bases, with 5 bases of the junction left unmatched. CDR3 loop: CASSLGLRGGSTDTQYF. The CDR3 region has the DNA TGTGCCAGCAGCTTAGGCCTTCGGGGGGGCAGCACAGATACGCAGTATTTT.

The J gene is TRBJ1-5, the V gene TRBV25-1; D gene ambiguous. V was cut by 1 base and J by 6 bases, with 10 bases left in between. There are 14 residues in the CDR3. Germline CDR1 and CDR2: MGHDK and SYGVNS. The CDR3 coding sequence is TGTGCCAGCAGTGAATCGGGGTACGGTCAGCCCCAGCATTTT. It encodes CASSESGYGQPQHF. Combining the CDR3 with reference TRBV25-1 and TRBJ1-5 gives the whole variable domain EADIYQTPRYLVIGTGKKITLECSQTMGHDKMYWYQQDPGMELHLIHYSYGVNSTEKGDLSSESTVSRIRTEHFPLTLESARPSHTSQYLCASSESGYGQPQHFGDGTRLSIL.

The V call is TRBV5-5, the J call TRBJ1-1, with D unresolved. Germline loops: CDR1 SGHKS, CDR2 YYEKEE (reference sequence). CDR3 length: 14 amino acids. Trimming removed 0 bases at V and 4 bases at J, with 10 bases between. This CDR3 reads CASSLGEKPTEAFF. The CDR3 nucleotides are TGTGCCAGCAGCTTGGGGGAAAAACCCACTGAAGCTTTCTTT.

This rearrangement joins TRBV5-1 to TRBJ2-6; D uncertain. Germline V gives CDR1 SGHRS, CDR2 YFSETQ. Deletions cut 0 bases from V and 2 bases from J, with 9 bases between. This CDR3 has 16 amino acids. The CDR3 spells CASSLEASAGANVLTF. In DNA form, the CDR3 reads TGCGCCAGCAGCTTGGAAGCCTCGGCTGGGGCCAACGTCCTGACTTTC.

This clone was picked up a small number of times. The chain is built from TRBV28 and TRBJ1-2, with 10 bases lining up with TRBD1. The CDR3 extends over 14 amino acids. The V gene's germline CDR1 is MDHEN and CDR2 SYDVKM. V lost 1 base and J lost 6; bases outside the gene matches: 2. CDR3 region: CASSLSTGGDGYTF. CDR3 nucleotides: TGTGCCAGCAGTTTATCGACAGGGGGCGATGGCTACACCTTC.

The chain has TRBV5-1 and TRBJ2-3, with TRBD1 matching 9 bases. Trimming took 2 bases from V and 0 from J; bases not matched to a gene: 4. Per germline, CDR1 SGHRS and CDR2 YFSETQ. The CDR3 runs 16 residues. CDR3 nucleotide sequence: TGCGCCAGCAGCTTCTCGGGACAGGGTAGCACAGATACGCAGTATTTT. Amino acid sequence: CASSFSGQGSTDTQYF.

V and J are TRBV5-8 and TRBJ2-5; D perhaps matches TRBD1 (5 bases). Trimming pared 0 bases from V and 4 bases from J, leaving 10 bases between. The CDR3 sequence is 14 residues long. Germline V gene sequence: CDR1 SGHTS, CDR2 YDEGEE. CDR3 sequence: CASSLERGGETQYF. As DNA, the CDR3 is TGTGCCAGCAGCTTGGAAAGGGGTGGAGAGACCCAGTACTTC.

J is TRBJ1-5 and V is TRBV6-5; D gene unclear. V lost 6 bases and J 6 bases, leaving 12 bases between the germline ends. The CDR3 length is 13 residues. Per the germline V gene, CDR1 is MNHEY and CDR2 is SVGAGI. The CDR3 spells CASSSRPSQPQHF. CDR3 bases: TGTGCCAGCAGCTCCCGACCCTCTCAGCCCCAGCATTTT.

The V and J genes are TRBV28 and TRBJ2-3; 7 bases align to TRBD1. This CDR3 has 13 amino acids. J lost 7 bases, V lost 8 bases, and 9 bases had no gene match. Per germline, CDR1 MDHEN and CDR2 SYDVKM. The CDR3 sequence is CASGPGQSYTQYF. As DNA, the CDR3 is TGTGCCAGCGGTCCGGGACAGAGCTATACGCAGTATTTT.

The chain carries TRBV7-2 and TRBJ2-3; tentative D call: TRBD2 (6 bases). The germline V gene has CDR1 SGHTA and CDR2 FQGNSA. Trimming shortened V by 8 bases and J by 4 bases, and 16 bases separated the two germline ends. This CDR3 spans 14 amino acids. CDR3 nucleotide sequence: TGTGCCAGCGGATTATCATGGGGGGCAGATACGCAGTATTTT. This codes for CASGLSWGADTQYF.

The genes are TRBV7-9 and TRBJ2-5; no definite D call. This CDR3 comprises 12 residues. Germline V CDR1 and CDR2: SEHNR, FQNEAQ (reference sequence). The ends were cut back, 5 bases at V and 3 bases at J, with 7 bases in the middle. CDR3 sequence reads: CASSLMEETQYF. The CDR3 DNA is TGTGCCAGCAGCCTTATGGAAGAGACCCAGTACTTC.